The clone carrying this T cell receptor beta chain was seen a few times. The antigen remains undetermined. The germline V gene has CDR1 SEHNR and CDR2 FQNEAQ (reference sequence). The CDR3 is 14 residues long. V was trimmed by 0 bases and J by 5 bases, leaving 8 bases between them. The sample comes from a study of identical twins. TCRdb passed the 5' RACE reads through MiXCR, listing each CDR3 protein once. The sample has 600,000 to 700,000 distinct CDR3 sequences; about 20% are singletons. Study findings and constraints: The study found weaker excess twin sharing in beta out-of-frame sequences.

These data were also reused for a study on T cells expressing NK-cell markers. This second study says: Several experiments employed an anti-gamma-delta TCR antibody to confine sorting to alpha-beta TCR T cells. A few of the donors also had these clonotypes leading their CD3+CD56-NKG2C+ fraction. Whether expanded NKG2C+ T cell clones recognized HCMV stayed uncertain.

The origin of this receptor is a woman under 30 in good health. The sample was PBMCs. This rearrangement joins TRBV7-9 to TRBJ2-1; D unresolved. The CDR3 nucleotides read TGTGCCAGCAGCTTAGCGCTAGAGGACAATGAGCAGTTCTTC. It yields the protein CASSLALEDNEQFF.